One sample yielded the 20 T cell receptor beta chains listed below, sequenced in a study of CD8 T cells in ankylosing spondylitis. TCRdb reprocessed the 5' RACE reads with MiXCR, giving one entry per CDR3 protein. The sample carries some 250,000 distinct CDR3 sequences, approximately 24% recorded once. Sample: blood, either unsorted or a sorted T cell fraction (not recorded which). These receptors all come from a male donor with ankylosing spondylitis or in good health (not recorded which).

In its sample, this clonotype was seen a few times. The rearrangement links TRBV15 to TRBJ2-5; D not resolved. Per the germline V gene, CDR1 is LNHNV and CDR2 is YYDKDF (reference sequence). Trimming left V 0 bases short and J 5 bases short, with 13 bases between. The CDR3 has 15 amino acids. The CDR3 nucleotides read TGTGCCACCAGCAGAGAAGCAAGGGTTGGGGAGACCCAGTACTTC. This sequence encodes CATSREARVGETQYF.

There are a few counts of this clonotype. The chain links TRBV29-1 to TRBJ2-7; 11 positions agree with TRBD2. There are 13 residues in the CDR3. After removal of 7 bases from V and 1 base from J, the junction contained 3 bases not matched to a gene. Germline CDR1 is SQVTM and CDR2 is ANQGSEA. In nucleotides, the CDR3 is TGCAGCGCTAGCGGGGGGATTTCCTACGAGCAGTACTTC. It encodes CSASGGISYEQYF.

V usage is TRBV6-2 or TRBV6-3 and J usage is TRBJ2-3, with D tentatively TRBD2 (6 bases). V lost 2 bases to trimming and J lost 2 bases, with 14 bases between them. The germline gives CDR1 MNHEY, CDR2 SVGEGT. The CDR3 length is 16 residues. The CDR3 region has the DNA TGTGCCAGCAGTTACCGGGCGGGATTTACCACAGATACGCAGTATTTT. Translating gives CASSYRAGFTTDTQYF.

The chain has TRBV20-1 and TRBJ2-7, with D uncertain. Germline V CDR1 and CDR2: DFQATT, SNEGSKA (reference sequence). Between the trimmed V and J ends, which lost 5 bases and 6 bases, there was a span of 17 bases. This CDR3 contains 13 residues. The CDR3 reads CSAPPDRFREQYF. The CDR3, as DNA: TGCAGTGCTCCTCCCGATCGGTTTCGCGAGCAGTACTTC.

This clonotype was picked up a small number of times. The chain uses TRBV12-3 or TRBV12-4 and TRBJ2-1, with 11 bases aligning to TRBD2. The CDR3 is 14 amino acids. V lost 4 bases and J lost 5; bases outside the gene matches: 1. CDR3 nucleotides: TGTGCCAGCAGTTCGGGACTAGCGGACAATGAGCAGTTCTTC. This sequence encodes CASSSGLADNEQFF.

The chain couples TRBV29-1 to TRBJ2-7; D is undetermined. Germline CDR1 and CDR2: SQVTM and ANQGSEA. The length of the CDR3 is 12 residues. Deletions cut 4 bases from V and 3 bases from J, with 10 bases between. The CDR3 region is CSVGADGYEQYF. The CDR3 nucleotides are TGCAGCGTTGGGGCGGACGGCTACGAGCAGTACTTC.

CDR3 sequence reads: CSARKGSGTGELFF. CDR3 sequence (DNA): TGCAGTGCTAGAAAGGGGTCGGGCACCGGGGAGCTGTTTTTT. The chain is built from TRBV20-1 and TRBJ2-2, with D possibly TRBD1 on 5 matching bases. In germline, CDR1 is DFQATT, CDR2 SNEGSKA (reference sequence). Trimming stripped 2 bases from V and 4 bases from J, with 11 bases between. This CDR3 spans 14 amino acids.

This clonotype was observed a few times. This chain links TRBV20-1 with TRBJ2-1; no definite D call. CDR1 is DFQATT and CDR2 is SNEGSKA in the germline V gene (reference sequence). The CDR3 is 12 residues long. V lost 3 bases and J 9 bases, leaving 12 bases between the germline ends. The CDR3 loop is CSARSLVPEQFF. The CDR3 nucleotides are TGCAGTGCTAGGTCTTTGGTACCTGAGCAGTTCTTC.

J is TRBJ2-1 and V is TRBV15, with D maybe TRBD1 (5 bases). CDR1 is LNHNV, CDR2 YYDKDF, per germline (reference sequence). Trimming left V 7 bases short and J 0 bases short, with 16 bases between. This CDR3 spans 16 amino acids. CDR3 bases: TGTGCCACCAAGCAGGGTATAACAGACTCCTACAATGAGCAGTTCTTC. It translates to CATKQGITDSYNEQFF. Full variable domain (remainder filled in from reference TRBV15 and TRBJ2-1): DAMVIQNPRYQVTQFGKPVTLSCSQTLNHNVMYWYQQKSSQAPKLLFHYYDKDFNNEADTPDNFQSRRPNTSFCFLDIRSPGLGDTAMYLCATKQGITDSYNEQFFGPGTRLTVL.

The CDR3 loop is CSARGAPSGTDTQYF. DNA for the CDR3: TGCAGTGCTAGAGGGGCCCCATCGGGGACAGATACGCAGTATTTT. The chain has TRBV20-1 and TRBJ2-3; the D gene is possibly TRBD2 (5 bases). The CDR3 has 15 amino acids. From germline, CDR1 is DFQATT and CDR2 SNEGSKA (reference sequence). The V end lost 1 base, the J end lost 3 bases, and 14 bases lay between the germline ends.

This chain connects TRBV5-6 to TRBJ2-7; D tentatively fits TRBD1 or TRBD2 (5 bases each). The CDR3 consists of 12 residues. Germline V gene sequence: CDR1 SGHDT, CDR2 YYEEEE. Trimming took off 4 bases at V and 4 bases at J, with 9 bases between the two ends. The CDR3 region has the DNA TGTGCCAGCAGCCAGGGACGTTACGAGCAGTACTTC. It specifies CASSQGRYEQYF. Variable domain in full (rest from reference TRBV5-6 and TRBJ2-7): DAGVTQSPTHLIKTRGQQVTLRCSPKSGHDTVSWYQQALGQGPQFIFQYYEEEERQRGNFPDRFSGHQFPNYSSELNVNALLLGDSALYLCASSQGRYEQYFGPGTRLTVT.

V usage is TRBV6-1 and J usage is TRBJ2-3; possibly TRBD1 for D (6 bases). Trimming shortened V by 10 bases and J by 2 bases, and 16 bases separated the two germline ends. Germline V gives CDR1 MNHNS, CDR2 SASEGT. CDR3 length equals 14 residues. The CDR3 nucleotides are TGTGCCACCTCTAGGGGGTCTAACACAGATACGCAGTATTTT. Amino acids: CATSRGSNTDTQYF.

This chain uses TRBV9 with TRBJ2-1, with TRBD2 as a possible D gene (7 bases). The V end was cut by 3 bases, the J end by 8 bases, with 18 bases between. Germline V gives CDR1 SGDLS, CDR2 YYNGEE. CDR3 length: 15 amino acids. The CDR3 DNA reads TGTGCCAGCAGCGCGAAATTGGGGGGGGGCCATGAGCAGTTCTTC. Amino acid sequence: CASSAKLGGGHEQFF.

This clonotype was counted ten times or more. The chain employs TRBV12-3 or TRBV12-4 and TRBJ1-3; TRBD1 might be the D (6 bases). V lost 2 bases and J 3 bases, leaving 14 bases between the germline ends. The CDR3 consists of 16 residues. CDR3 nucleotides: TGTGCCAGCAGTTTAAGACCGGGACACCTTGGAAACACCATATATTTT. It codes for CASSLRPGHLGNTIYF.

This clonotype has ten or more counts. This chain connects TRBV2 to TRBJ2-1; D gene uncertain. The CDR3 is 11 residues long. Germline loops: CDR1 SNHLY, CDR2 FYNNEI. Deletions cut 4 bases from V and 6 bases from J, with 4 bases between. The CDR3: CASSGFNEQFF. Here the CDR3 DNA reads TGTGCCAGCAGTGGGTTCAATGAGCAGTTCTTC.

This clonotype was recorded at least ten times. The chain links TRBV11-2 to TRBJ2-5, with D uncertain. Germline V lookup: CDR1 SGHAT, CDR2 FQNNGV. There are 12 residues in the CDR3. The V and J ends lost 5 bases and 4 bases respectively, with 8 bases between them. CDR3 DNA: TGTGCCAGCAGCGAGCCCCGAGAGACCCAGTACTTC. Protein: CASSEPRETQYF.

The chain couples TRBV29-1 to TRBJ2-2; 8 nucleotides agree with TRBD1. J lost 7 bases, V lost 0 bases, and 4 bases had no gene match. CDR1 SQVTM and CDR2 ANQGSEA come from the germline V gene. The CDR3 is made up of 14 amino acids. This CDR3 is CSVEEGQGGGELFF. CDR3 DNA sequence: TGCAGCGTTGAAGAAGGACAGGGAGGCGGGGAGCTGTTTTTT.

In regard to this clonotype: It may be a read error: a sequence one base away is much more abundant. This chain uses TRBV12-3 or TRBV12-4 with TRBJ1-6; a possible D gene is TRBD1 (5 bases). The CDR3 contains 12 residues. V was cut by 6 bases and J by 15 bases, with 15 bases left in between. In nucleotides, the CDR3 is TGTGCCAGCAGACCCTGGGGGGGACTCCTCCACTTT. This translates into CASRPWGGLLHF.

The CDR3 sequence: CASSQDQGTGEAYEQFF. The CDR3 nucleotides read TGCGCCAGCAGCCAAGATCAAGGGACAGGGGAGGCCTATGAGCAGTTCTTC. This chain connects TRBV4-1 to TRBJ2-1, with TRBD1 identical over 10 bases. After removal of 0 bases from V and 8 bases from J, the junction contained 10 bases not matched to a gene. Germline values: CDR1 MGHRA, CDR2 YSYEKL. This CDR3 region has 17 residues.

CDR3 sequence: CASSLGQKGEQYF. CDR3 nucleotide sequence: TGTGCCAGCAGTTTAGGCCAAAAGGGCGAGCAGTACTTC. The genes are TRBV12-3 or TRBV12-4 and TRBJ2-7; D unclear. This CDR3 has 13 amino acids. V was shortened by 1 base and J by 6 bases, with 10 bases between the two germline ends.